This TCR beta chain was obtained from a study of regulatory T cells in long-lasting Graves disease. This sample's time point: newly diagnosed GD, antithyroid drugs for less than 3 months. Extracted RNA from PBMCs served as the source of the TCR library. An endocrinology department in Xi'an, China, recruited the patients. General study results and limits: Newly diagnosed patients shared about a thousand public clonotypes; persistent patients shared approximately 2,700. Possibly, accuracy suffered from the small sample size. TRBV28, TRBJ1-2 and TRBJ2-5 emerged as the favored segments in persistent disease.

In building TCR beta libraries, iRepertoire HTBI primers were used together with Arm-PCR of CDR3 regions. TCRdb re-called the multiplex PCR reads through MiXCR, storing one row per CDR3 protein. The sample has 300,000 to 400,000 distinct CDR3 sequences; 18% are singletons. Looked up from germline, CDR1 is MNHEY and CDR2 is SMNVEV (reference sequence). This CDR3 has 15 residues. Trimming stripped 6 bases from V and 4 bases from J, with 16 bases between. This clonotype was counted at least ten times. Antigen unknown. The TCR comes from a female donor with Graves disease. The sample consisted of peripheral blood mononuclear cells (PBMCs), taken at new diagnosis, from a patient treated with antithyroid drugs. J is TRBJ2-1 and V is TRBV27, with no clear D. CDR3 nucleotides: TGTGCCAGCAGAGCAGTCCCGCTAACTTACAATGAGCAGTTCTTC. This gives the protein CASRAVPLTYNEQFF.